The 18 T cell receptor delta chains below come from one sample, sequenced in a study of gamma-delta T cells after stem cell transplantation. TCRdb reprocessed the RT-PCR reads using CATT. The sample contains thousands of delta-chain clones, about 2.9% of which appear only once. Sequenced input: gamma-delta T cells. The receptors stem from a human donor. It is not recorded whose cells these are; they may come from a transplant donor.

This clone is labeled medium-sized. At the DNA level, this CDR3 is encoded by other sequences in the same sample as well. The chain's CDR3 is CACESLSDPDKLIF. The CDR3 nucleotides are TGTGCCTGTGAGTCTCTCTCCGACCCCGATAAACTCATCTTT. The chain combines TRDV2 with TRDJ1; D is undetermined. The germline V and J ends were trimmed by 4 bases and 3 bases, with 14 bases remaining between them. The germline gives CDR1 GEAIGNYY, CDR2 EKD. CDR3 length equals 14 residues.

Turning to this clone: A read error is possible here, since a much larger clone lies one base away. This CDR3 reads CARDTLGVGEGGVYTDKLIF. CDR3 bases: TGTGCCCGTGACACGCTTGGGGTGGGGGAAGGAGGTGTGTACACCGATAAACTCATCTTT. V gene TRDV2 combines with J gene TRDJ1, with TRDD3 matching 7 bases. Per the germline V gene, CDR1 is GEAIGNYY and CDR2 is EKD. CDR3 size: 20 residues.

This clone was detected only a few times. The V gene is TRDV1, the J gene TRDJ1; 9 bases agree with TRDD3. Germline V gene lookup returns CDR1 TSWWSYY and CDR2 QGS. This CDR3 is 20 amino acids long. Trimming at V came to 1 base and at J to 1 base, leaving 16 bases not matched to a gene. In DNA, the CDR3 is TGTGCTCTTGGGGAACCCTTCCTCTGGGGATACGCAAGGTTCACCGATAAACTCATCTTT. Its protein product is CALGEPFLWGYARFTDKLIF.

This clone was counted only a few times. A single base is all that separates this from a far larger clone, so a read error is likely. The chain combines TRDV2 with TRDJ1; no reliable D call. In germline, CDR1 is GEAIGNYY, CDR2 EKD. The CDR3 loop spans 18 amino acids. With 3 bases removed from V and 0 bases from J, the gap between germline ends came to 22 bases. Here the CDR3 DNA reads TGTGCCTGTGACGCCTTGTCCGGTCCCTCTACATACACCGATAAACTCATCTTT. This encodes CACDALSGPSTYTDKLIF.

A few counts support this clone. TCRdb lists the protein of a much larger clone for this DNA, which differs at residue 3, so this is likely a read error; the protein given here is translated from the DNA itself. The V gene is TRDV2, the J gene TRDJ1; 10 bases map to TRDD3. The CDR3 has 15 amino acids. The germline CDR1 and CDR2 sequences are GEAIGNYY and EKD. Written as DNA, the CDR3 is TGTGCCTATGACGGAATGGGGGATACTGACGATAAACTCATCTTT. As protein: CAYDGMGDTDDKLIF.

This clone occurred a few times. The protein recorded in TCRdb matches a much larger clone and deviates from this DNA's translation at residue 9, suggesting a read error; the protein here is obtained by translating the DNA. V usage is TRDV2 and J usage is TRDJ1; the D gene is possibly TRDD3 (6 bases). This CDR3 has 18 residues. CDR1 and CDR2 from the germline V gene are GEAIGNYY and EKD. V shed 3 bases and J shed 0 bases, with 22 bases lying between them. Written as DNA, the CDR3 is TGTGCCTGTGACGGCCTAATTACTCGGGGATCGGACACCGATAAACTCATCTTT. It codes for CACDGLITRGSDTDKLIF.

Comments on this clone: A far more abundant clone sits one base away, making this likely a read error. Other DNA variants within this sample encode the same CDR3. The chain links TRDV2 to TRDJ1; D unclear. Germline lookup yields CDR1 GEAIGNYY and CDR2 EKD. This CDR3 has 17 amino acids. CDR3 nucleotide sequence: TGTGCGTGTGACACCGTTCGCGTACCCGGGTACACCGATAAACTCATCTTT. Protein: CACDTVRVPGYTDKLIF.

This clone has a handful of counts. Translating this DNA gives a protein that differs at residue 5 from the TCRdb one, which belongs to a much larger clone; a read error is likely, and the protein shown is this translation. DNA of the CDR3: TGTGCCTGTGACCCACTACTGGGGGATACCGGGTACACCGATAAACTCATCTTT. Encoded protein: CACDPLLGDTGYTDKLIF. The chain links TRDV2 to TRDJ1; 12 nucleotides agree with TRDD3. V lost 3 bases, J lost 0 bases, and 10 bases stayed unmatched. The CDR3 is made up of 18 amino acids. CDR1 is GEAIGNYY and CDR2 is EKD in the germline V gene.

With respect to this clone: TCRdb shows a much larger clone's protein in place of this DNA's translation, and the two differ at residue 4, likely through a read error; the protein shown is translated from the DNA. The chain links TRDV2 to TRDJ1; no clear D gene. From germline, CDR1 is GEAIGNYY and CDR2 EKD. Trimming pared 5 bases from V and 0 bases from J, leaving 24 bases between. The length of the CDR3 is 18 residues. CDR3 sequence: CACGSLSLGEPYTDKLIF. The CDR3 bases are TGTGCCTGTGGCAGTCTTAGTCTCGGAGAACCGTACACCGATAAACTCATCTTT.

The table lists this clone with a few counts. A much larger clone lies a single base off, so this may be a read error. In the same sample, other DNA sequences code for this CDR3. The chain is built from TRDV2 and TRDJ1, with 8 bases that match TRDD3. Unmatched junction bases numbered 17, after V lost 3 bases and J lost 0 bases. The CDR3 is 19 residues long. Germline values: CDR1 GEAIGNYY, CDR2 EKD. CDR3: CACDPTGGYLLPYTDKLIF. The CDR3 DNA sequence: TGTGCCTGTGACCCTACTGGGGGGTACCTCCTTCCGTACACCGATAAACTCATCTTT.

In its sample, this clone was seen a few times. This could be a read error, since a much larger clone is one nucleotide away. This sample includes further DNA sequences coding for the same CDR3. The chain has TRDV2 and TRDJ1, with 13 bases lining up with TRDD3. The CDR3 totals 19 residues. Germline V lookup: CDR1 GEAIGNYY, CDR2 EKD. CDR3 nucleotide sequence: TGCGCCTGTGACCTTACTCGTACTGGGGGATACGCCGGTCCTGATAAACTCATCTTT. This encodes CACDLTRTGGYAGPDKLIF.

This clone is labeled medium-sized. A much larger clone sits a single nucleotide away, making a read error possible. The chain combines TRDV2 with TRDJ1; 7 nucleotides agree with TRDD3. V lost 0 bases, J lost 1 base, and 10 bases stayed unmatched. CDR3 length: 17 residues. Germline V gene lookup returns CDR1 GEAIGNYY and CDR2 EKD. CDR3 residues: CACDTLGVTATTDKLIF. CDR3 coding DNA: TGTGCCTGTGACACCCTGGGGGTCACGGCGACCACCGATAAACTCATCTTT.

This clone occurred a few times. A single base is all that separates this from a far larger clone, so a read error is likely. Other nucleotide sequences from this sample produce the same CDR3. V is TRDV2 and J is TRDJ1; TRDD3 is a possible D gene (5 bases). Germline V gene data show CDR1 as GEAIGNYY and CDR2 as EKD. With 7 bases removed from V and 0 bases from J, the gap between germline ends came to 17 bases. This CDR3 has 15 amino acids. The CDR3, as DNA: TGTGCCTGCGACGCGCTACTGGCCCACACCGATAAACTCATCTTT. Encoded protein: CACDALLAHTDKLIF.

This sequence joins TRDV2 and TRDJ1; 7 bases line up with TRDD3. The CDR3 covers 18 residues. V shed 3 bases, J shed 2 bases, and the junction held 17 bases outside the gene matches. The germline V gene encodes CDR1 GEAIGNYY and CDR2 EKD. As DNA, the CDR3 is TGTGCCTGTGACTCCTTACTGGGGCCTCCGACGGGAACCGATAAACTCATCTTT. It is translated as CACDSLLGPPTGTDKLIF.

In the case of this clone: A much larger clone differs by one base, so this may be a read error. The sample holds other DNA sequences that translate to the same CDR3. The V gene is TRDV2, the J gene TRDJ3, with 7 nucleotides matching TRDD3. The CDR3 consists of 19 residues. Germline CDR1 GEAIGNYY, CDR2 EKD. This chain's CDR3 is CACDAIWGPDSWDTRQMFF. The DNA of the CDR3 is TGTGCCTGTGACGCCATCTGGGGGCCTGACTCCTGGGACACCCGGCAGATGTTTTTC.

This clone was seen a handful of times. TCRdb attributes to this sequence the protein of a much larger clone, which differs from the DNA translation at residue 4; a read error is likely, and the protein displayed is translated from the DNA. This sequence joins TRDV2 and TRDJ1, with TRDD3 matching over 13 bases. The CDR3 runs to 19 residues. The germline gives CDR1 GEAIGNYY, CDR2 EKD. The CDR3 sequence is CACGTVGVLGDTGTDKLIF. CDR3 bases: TGTGCCTGTGGCACCGTAGGAGTACTGGGGGATACGGGGACCGATAAACTCATCTTT.

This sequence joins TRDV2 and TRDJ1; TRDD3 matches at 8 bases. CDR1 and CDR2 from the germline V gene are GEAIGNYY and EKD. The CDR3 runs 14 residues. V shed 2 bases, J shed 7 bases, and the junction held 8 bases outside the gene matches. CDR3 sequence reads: CACDRLGAPPKLIF. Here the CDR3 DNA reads TGTGCCTGTGACAGACTGGGGGCACCCCCTAAACTCATCTTT.

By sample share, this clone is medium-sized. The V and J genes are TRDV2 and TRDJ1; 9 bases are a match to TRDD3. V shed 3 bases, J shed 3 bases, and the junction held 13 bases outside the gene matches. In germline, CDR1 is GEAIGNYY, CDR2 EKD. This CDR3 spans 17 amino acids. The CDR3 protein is CACDPVVGDKGADKLIF. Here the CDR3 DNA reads TGTGCCTGTGACCCCGTGGTGGGGGATAAGGGGGCCGATAAACTCATCTTT.